Listed below are T cell receptor beta chains from one sample, sequenced in a study of blood T cell repertoires in COVID-19. Profiled with immunoSEQ multiplex PCR; TCRdb holds only in-frame clones, not every one. The sample carries approximately 85,000 clones, roughly 91% recorded once. Material: peripheral blood. Receptors originate from a woman in her fifties or sixties in a cohort sampled during active COVID-19. Each CDR3 is given with its conserved first and last residue. D genes are given only for firm matches. For some rows the clone size is stated as once, few or many, or as a class when expanded; others skip it.

V gene	clone size	J gene	D gene	CDR3 protein	CDR3 DNA
TRBV5-1	few	TRBJ2-2	TRBD2	CASSLVSGGTGELFF	TGCGCCAGCAGCTTGGTATCGGGGGGCACCGGGGAGCTGTTTTTT
TRBV9	.	TRBJ2-7	TRBD1	CASSSPGQGANEQYF	TGTGCCAGCAGCTCGCCGGGACAGGGGGCGAACGAGCAGTACTTC
TRBV10-1	.	TRBJ2-7	.	CASSLDTSSYEQYF	TGCGCCAGCAGTCTGGACACCAGCTCCTACGAGCAGTACTTC
TRBV2	.	TRBJ1-6	.	CASSERFNSPLHF	TGTGCCAGCAGTGAACGGTTTAATTCACCCCTCCACTTT
TRBV3-1/TRBV3-2	.	TRBJ1-4	TRBD1	CASSLQGAANEKLFF	TGTGCCAGCAGCCTCCAGGGGGCAGCTAATGAAAAACTGTTTTTT
TRBV5-1	.	TRBJ2-3	TRBD1	CASSKGQGSTDTQYF	TGCGCCAGCAGCAAGGGACAGGGCAGCACAGATACGCAGTATTTT
TRBV5-5	.	TRBJ1-2	TRBD1	CASSLDRGGYTF	TGTGCCAGCAGCTTGGACAGGGGTGGCTACACCTTC
TRBV28	.	TRBJ2-5	TRBD2	CASSLRGAGQETQYF	TGTGCCAGCAGTTTAAGGGGAGCGGGGCAAGAGACCCAGTACTTC
TRBV5-1	.	TRBJ2-7	TRBD1	CASSEGTGGNEQYF	TGCGCCAGCAGCGAAGGGACAGGGGGCAACGAGCAGTACTTC
TRBV28	once	TRBJ2-7	TRBD1	CASSWGTGVLMLYEQYF	TGTGCCAGCAGTTGGGGTACAGGGGTCCTCATGCTATACGAGCAGTACTTC
TRBV27	.	TRBJ1-1	.	CASLVGGGSTEAFF	TGTGCCAGCCTAGTAGGGGGTGGAAGCACTGAAGCTTTCTTT
TRBV7-8	.	TRBJ2-7	TRBD1	CASSLEDRVNEQYF	TGTGCCAGCAGCTTAGAGGACAGGGTAAACGAGCAGTACTTC
TRBV4-1	.	TRBJ2-3	TRBD2	CASSPRKSTSGRSDTQYF	TGCGCCAGCAGCCCCAGAAAGTCGACTAGCGGGAGATCGGATACGCAGTATTTT
TRBV2	.	TRBJ2-3	TRBD2	CASSETSGRTDTQYF	TGTGCCAGCAGTGAAACTAGCGGTCGCACAGATACGCAGTATTTT
TRBV4-1	once	TRBJ2-6	TRBD1	CASSPGQGPRSGANVLTF	TGCGCCAGCAGCCCGGGACAGGGTCCCCGATCGGGGGCCAACGTCCTGACTTTC
TRBV6-5	.	TRBJ1-5	TRBD1	CASSYRQGGQPQHF	TGTGCCAGCAGTTACCGACAGGGAGGTCAGCCCCAGCATTTT
TRBV5-1	.	TRBJ2-6	TRBD2	CASSRTSGGSGANVLTF	TGCGCCAGCAGCAGAACTAGCGGTGGCTCTGGGGCCAACGTCCTGACTTTC
TRBV28	.	TRBJ1-5	.	CASRGPSGQPQHF	TGTGCCAGCAGGGGCCCTTCGGGACAGCCCCAGCATTTT
TRBV2	once	TRBJ2-1	TRBD2	CASSVGLAGYNEQFF	TGTGCCAGCAGTGTGGGACTAGCGGGGTACAATGAGCAGTTCTTC
TRBV6-5	.	TRBJ2-7	TRBD2	CASRQREGPYEQYF	TGTGCCAGCAGACAGCGGGAGGGCCCGTACGAGCAGTACTTC
TRBV27	.	TRBJ1-2	TRBD1	CASSPLQGAYGYTF	TGTGCCAGCAGTCCTCTACAGGGGGCCTATGGCTACACCTTC
TRBV5-1	.	TRBJ2-7	.	CASTLKDSSYEQYF	TGCGCCAGCACCCTAAAGGACAGCTCCTACGAGCAGTACTTC
TRBV6-2/TRBV6-3	.	TRBJ1-5	.	CASSYSSGFGNQPQHF	TGTGCCAGCAGTTACTCGAGTGGTTTTGGCAATCAGCCCCAGCATTTT
TRBV11-3	once	TRBJ2-1	TRBD2	CASSFPPGLAGGDEQFF	TGTGCCAGCAGCTTCCCCCCTGGACTAGCGGGAGGGGATGAGCAGTTCTTC
TRBV2	once	TRBJ2-1	TRBD2	CASRTGTSIVEQFF	TGTGCCAGCAGGACCGGGACTAGCATCGTAGAGCAGTTCTTC
TRBV5-1	once	TRBJ1-4	.	CASSFYQEDEKLFF	TGCGCCAGCAGCTTCTATCAGGAGGATGAAAAACTGTTTTTT
TRBV28	.	TRBJ1-6	.	CASSFGGAGSPLHF	TGTGCCAGCAGTTTTGGGGGGGCGGGATCACCCCTCCACTTT
TRBV9	.	TRBJ1-1	.	CASSVASAASGTEAFF	TGTGCCAGCAGCGTAGCTAGCGCGGCCTCTGGGACTGAAGCTTTCTTT
TRBV11-2	.	TRBJ2-5	.	CASTRTVQETQYF	TGTGCCAGCACCCGGACAGTCCAAGAGACCCAGTACTTC
TRBV6-2/TRBV6-3	.	TRBJ2-7	.	CASSYNLPGVGEQYF	TGTGCCAGCAGTTATAATCTACCTGGAGTAGGCGAGCAGTACTTC
TRBV4-1	.	TRBJ2-2	.	CASSQLLATAGELFF	TGCGCCAGCAGCCAACTCCTAGCTACTGCCGGGGAGCTGTTTTTT
TRBV18	once	TRBJ2-5	TRBD2	CASSGREGQETQYF	TGTGCCAGCTCAGGTCGGGAGGGGCAAGAGACCCAGTACTTC
TRBV29-1	.	TRBJ2-7	TRBD2	CSVDPSGRGEQYF	TGCAGCGTTGACCCTAGCGGGAGGGGAGAGCAGTACTTC
TRBV11-3	.	TRBJ2-3	.	CASSFSGTDTQYF	TGTGCCAGCAGCTTTAGTGGCACAGATACGCAGTATTTT
TRBV7-8	.	TRBJ1-5	.	CASSLAAAAPSNQPQHF	TGTGCCAGCAGCTTAGCCGCGGCGGCGCCTAGCAATCAGCCCCAGCATTTT
TRBV24-1	.	TRBJ1-1	.	CATSDRRGMNTEAFF	TGTGCCACCAGTGATCGTCGGGGAATGAACACTGAAGCTTTCTTT
TRBV6-5	.	TRBJ1-2	.	CASSSGVMGGYTF	TGTGCCAGCAGTTCGGGGGTGATGGGTGGCTACACCTTC
TRBV6-5	.	TRBJ2-2	TRBD2	CASTPGLAMTGELFF	TGTGCCAGTACCCCGGGACTAGCAATGACCGGGGAGCTGTTTTTT
TRBV4-2	.	TRBJ2-1	TRBD2	CASSQSGSSYNEQFF	TGTGCCAGCAGCCAGAGCGGGAGCTCCTACAATGAGCAGTTCTTC
TRBV6-1	once	TRBJ1-5	.	CASSEMAAQNQPQHF	TGTGCCAGCAGTGAGATGGCGGCACAAAATCAGCCCCAGCATTTT
TRBV4-1	.	TRBJ2-1	.	CASSQAALLSVPYNEQFF	TGCGCCAGCAGCCAAGCGGCCCTACTCAGCGTCCCGTACAATGAGCAGTTCTTC
TRBV4-1	.	TRBJ2-7	TRBD1	CASSRTGRTYEQYF	TGCGCCAGCAGCCGGACAGGTCGGACCTACGAGCAGTACTTC
TRBV7-2	.	TRBJ2-7	.	CASSPLRLSNEQYF	TGTGCCAGCAGCCCACTACGACTATCTAACGAGCAGTACTTC
TRBV15	.	TRBJ2-2	TRBD2	CATSRDNSEAGDTGELFF	TGTGCCACCAGCAGAGATAATAGCGAAGCGGGAGACACCGGGGAGCTGTTTTTT
TRBV24-1	.	TRBJ2-5	.	CATSEPKGVETQYF	TGTGCCACCAGTGAGCCTAAAGGGGTAGAGACCCAGTACTTC
TRBV11-3	.	TRBJ2-1	.	CASSLGPTGTQFF	TGTGCCAGCAGCTTAGGCCCTACGGGTACGCAGTTCTTC
TRBV28	.	TRBJ1-2	TRBD1	CASSLEGAGYGYTF	TGTGCCAGCAGTTTAGAGGGGGCTGGCTATGGCTACACCTTC
TRBV11-3	.	TRBJ1-1	.	CASSFGNGNTEAFF	TGTGCCAGCAGCTTCGGTAATGGGAACACTGAAGCTTTCTTT
TRBV18	.	TRBJ1-5	TRBD1	CASSPGIPGQGGNQPQHF	TGTGCCAGCTCACCGGGGATACCGGGACAGGGAGGCAATCAGCCCCAGCATTTT
TRBV27	once	TRBJ1-1	.	CASSFRGTEAFF	TGTGCCAGCAGCTTCAGGGGCACTGAAGCTTTCTTT
TRBV5-1	.	TRBJ2-2	.	CASSLAGGQLAGELFF	TGCGCCAGCAGCTTGGCCGGGGGACAGTTGGCCGGGGAGCTGTTTTTT
TRBV4-1	.	TRBJ2-7	.	CASSLEAASSYEQYF	TGCGCCAGCAGCCTGGAAGCGGCTAGCTCCTACGAGCAGTACTTC
TRBV7-9	.	TRBJ1-1	TRBD1	CASSFVTGDHTEAFF	TGTGCCAGCAGCTTCGTAACAGGGGACCACACTGAAGCTTTCTTT
TRBV19	.	TRBJ2-7	.	CASSGQPTSYEQYF	TGTGCCAGTAGTGGACAGCCAACCTCCTACGAGCAGTACTTC
TRBV24-1	.	TRBJ2-7	TRBD2	CATSDSTSGRPYEQYF	TGTGCCACCAGTGATTCGACTAGCGGGAGACCCTACGAGCAGTACTTC
TRBV24-1	.	TRBJ2-1	TRBD2	CATSDMGLAEGNEQFF	TGTGCCACCAGTGATATGGGACTAGCCGAGGGCAATGAGCAGTTCTTC
TRBV28	.	TRBJ2-5	.	CASSLNIGGGDGETQYF	TGTGCCAGCAGTTTAAACATTGGAGGGGGGGACGGAGAGACCCAGTACTTC
TRBV6-5	.	TRBJ1-3	.	CASSYSPGAGNTIYF	TGTGCCAGCAGTTACTCGCCAGGTGCTGGAAACACCATATATTTT
TRBV3-1/TRBV3-2	.	TRBJ2-7	TRBD1	CASSQGGGTGGHEQYF	TGTGCCAGCAGCCAAGGAGGCGGGACAGGGGGCCACGAGCAGTACTTC